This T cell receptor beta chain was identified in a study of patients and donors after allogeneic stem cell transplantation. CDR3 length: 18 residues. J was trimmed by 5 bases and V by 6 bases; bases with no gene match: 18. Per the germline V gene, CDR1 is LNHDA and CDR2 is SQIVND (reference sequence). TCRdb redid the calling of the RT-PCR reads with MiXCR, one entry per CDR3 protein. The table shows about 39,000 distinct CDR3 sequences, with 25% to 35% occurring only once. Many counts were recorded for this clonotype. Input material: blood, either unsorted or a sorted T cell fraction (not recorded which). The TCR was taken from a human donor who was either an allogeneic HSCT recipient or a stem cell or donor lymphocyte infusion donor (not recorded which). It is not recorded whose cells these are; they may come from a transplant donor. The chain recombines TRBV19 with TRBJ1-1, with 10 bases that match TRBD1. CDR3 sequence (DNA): TGTGCCAGTAGCCGCCTAGGACAGGGGGACGGGGTGGAAACTGAAGCTTTCTTT. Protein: CASSRLGQGDGVETEAFF. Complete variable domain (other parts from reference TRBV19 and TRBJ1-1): DGGITQSPKYLFRKEGQNVTLSCEQNLNHDAMYWYRQDPGQGLRLIYYSQIVNDFQKGDIAEGYSVSREKKESFPLTVTSAQKNPTAFYLCASSRLGQGDGVETEAFFGQGTRLTVV.